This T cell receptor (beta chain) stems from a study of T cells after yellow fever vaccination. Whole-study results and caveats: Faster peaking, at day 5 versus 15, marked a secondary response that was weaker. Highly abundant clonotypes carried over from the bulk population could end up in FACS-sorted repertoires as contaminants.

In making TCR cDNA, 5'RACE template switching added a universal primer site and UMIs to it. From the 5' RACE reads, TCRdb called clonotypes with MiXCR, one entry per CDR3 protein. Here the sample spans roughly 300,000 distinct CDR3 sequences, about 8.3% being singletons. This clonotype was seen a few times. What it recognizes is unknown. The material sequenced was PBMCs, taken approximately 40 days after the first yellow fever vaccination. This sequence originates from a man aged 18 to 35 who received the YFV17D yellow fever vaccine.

The CDR3 spells CASRPGQREGNQPQHF. As DNA, the CDR3 is TGTGCCAGCAGACCGGGACAGAGAGAAGGAAATCAGCCCCAGCATTTT. The V call is TRBV12-3 or TRBV12-4, the J call TRBJ1-5, with 7 bases matching TRBD1. The CDR3 covers 16 residues. V lost 6 bases, J lost 4 bases, and 12 bases stayed unmatched.